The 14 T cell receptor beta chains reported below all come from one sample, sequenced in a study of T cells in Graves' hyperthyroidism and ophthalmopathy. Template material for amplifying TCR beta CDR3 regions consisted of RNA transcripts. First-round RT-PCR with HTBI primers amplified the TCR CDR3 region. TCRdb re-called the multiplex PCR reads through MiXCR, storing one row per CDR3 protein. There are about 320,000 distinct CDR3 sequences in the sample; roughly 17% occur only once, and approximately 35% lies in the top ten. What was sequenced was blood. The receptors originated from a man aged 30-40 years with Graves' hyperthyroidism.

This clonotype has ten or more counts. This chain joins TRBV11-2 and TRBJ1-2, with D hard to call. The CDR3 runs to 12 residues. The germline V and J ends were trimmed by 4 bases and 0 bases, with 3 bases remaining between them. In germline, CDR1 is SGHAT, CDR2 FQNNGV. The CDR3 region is CASSSTNYGYTF. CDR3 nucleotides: TGTGCCAGCAGCTCTACTAACTATGGCTACACCTTC.

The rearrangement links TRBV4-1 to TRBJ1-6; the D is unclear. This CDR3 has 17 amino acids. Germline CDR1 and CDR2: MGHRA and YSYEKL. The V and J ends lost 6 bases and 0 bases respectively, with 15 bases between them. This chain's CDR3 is CASSGSVGRSYNSPLHF. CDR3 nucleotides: TGCGCCAGCAGTGGGAGCGTTGGTCGCTCCTATAATTCACCCCTCCACTTT.

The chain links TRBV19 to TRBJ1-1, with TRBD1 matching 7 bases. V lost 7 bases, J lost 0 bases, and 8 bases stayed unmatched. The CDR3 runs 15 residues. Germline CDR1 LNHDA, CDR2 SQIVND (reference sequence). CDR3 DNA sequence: TGTGCCAGTACCCTTACGGGACAGATGAACACTGAAGCTTTCTTT. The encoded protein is CASTLTGQMNTEAFF.

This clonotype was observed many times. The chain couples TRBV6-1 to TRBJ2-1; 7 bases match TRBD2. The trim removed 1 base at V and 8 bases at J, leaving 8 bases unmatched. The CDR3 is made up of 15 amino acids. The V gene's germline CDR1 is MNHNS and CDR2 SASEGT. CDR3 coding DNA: TGTGCCAGCAGTGAAGAGGCTAGCGGTGAACATGAGCAGTTCTTC. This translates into CASSEEASGEHEQFF.

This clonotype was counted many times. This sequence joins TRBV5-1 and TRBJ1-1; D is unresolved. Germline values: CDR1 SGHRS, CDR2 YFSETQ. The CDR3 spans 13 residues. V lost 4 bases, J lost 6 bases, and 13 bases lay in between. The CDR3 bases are TGCGCCAGCAGCATCCAAATGCGGGCTGAAGCTTTCTTT. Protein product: CASSIQMRAEAFF.

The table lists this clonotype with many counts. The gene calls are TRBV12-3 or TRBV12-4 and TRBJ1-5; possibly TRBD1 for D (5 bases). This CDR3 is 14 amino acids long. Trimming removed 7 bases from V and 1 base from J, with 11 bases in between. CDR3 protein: CASKESGSNQPQHF. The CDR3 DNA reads TGTGCCAGCAAAGAATCAGGGAGCAATCAGCCCCAGCATTTT.

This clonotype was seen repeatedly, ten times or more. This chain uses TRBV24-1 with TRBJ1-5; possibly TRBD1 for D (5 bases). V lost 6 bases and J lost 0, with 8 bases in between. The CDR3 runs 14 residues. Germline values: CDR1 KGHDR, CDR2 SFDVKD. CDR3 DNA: TGTGCCACCAGTTCAGGGCTTAGCAATCAGCCCCAGCATTTT. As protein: CATSSGLSNQPQHF.

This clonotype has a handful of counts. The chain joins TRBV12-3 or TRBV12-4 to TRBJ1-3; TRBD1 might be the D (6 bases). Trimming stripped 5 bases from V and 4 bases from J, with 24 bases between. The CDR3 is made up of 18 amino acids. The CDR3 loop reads CASSDRRSHFPGGNTIYF. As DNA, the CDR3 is TGTGCCAGCAGTGACAGGCGTTCCCACTTCCCGGGCGGAAACACCATATATTTT.

The CDR3 loop reads CASSPRDLSYNEQFF. The CDR3 DNA reads as TGTGCCAGCAGCCCCCGGGACTTGTCCTACAATGAGCAGTTCTTC. The chain employs TRBV13 and TRBJ2-1; D might be TRBD2 (6 bases). CDR3 length equals 15 residues. Trimming took 5 bases from V and 1 from J, leaving 12 bases between them. Germline values: CDR1 PRHDT, CDR2 FYEKMQ (reference sequence).

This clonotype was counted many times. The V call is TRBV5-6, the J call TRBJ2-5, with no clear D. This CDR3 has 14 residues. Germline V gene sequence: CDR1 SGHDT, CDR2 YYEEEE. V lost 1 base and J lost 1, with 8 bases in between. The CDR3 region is CASSLLLLQETQYF. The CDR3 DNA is TGTGCCAGCAGCTTGCTACTCCTCCAAGAGACCCAGTACTTC.

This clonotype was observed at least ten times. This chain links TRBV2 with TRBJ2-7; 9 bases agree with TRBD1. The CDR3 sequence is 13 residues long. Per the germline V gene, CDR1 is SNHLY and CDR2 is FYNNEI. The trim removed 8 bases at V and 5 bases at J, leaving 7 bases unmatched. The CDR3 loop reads CASDRDRVDEQYF. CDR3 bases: TGTGCCAGCGACCGGGACAGGGTGGACGAGCAGTACTTC.

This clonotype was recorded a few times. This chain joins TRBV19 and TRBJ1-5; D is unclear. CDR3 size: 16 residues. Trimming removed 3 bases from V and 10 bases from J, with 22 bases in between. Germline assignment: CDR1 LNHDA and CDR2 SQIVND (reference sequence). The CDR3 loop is CASSIWHRQAVSPQHF. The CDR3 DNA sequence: TGTGCCAGTAGTATTTGGCATCGGCAGGCCGTGAGCCCCCAGCATTTT.

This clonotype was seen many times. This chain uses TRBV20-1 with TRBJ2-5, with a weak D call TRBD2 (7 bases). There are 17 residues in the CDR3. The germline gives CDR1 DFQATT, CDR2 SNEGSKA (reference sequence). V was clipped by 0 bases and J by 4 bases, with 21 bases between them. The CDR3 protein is CSARDRGWGGPPETQYF. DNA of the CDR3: TGCAGTGCTAGAGATAGGGGCTGGGGGGGGCCACCAGAGACCCAGTACTTC.

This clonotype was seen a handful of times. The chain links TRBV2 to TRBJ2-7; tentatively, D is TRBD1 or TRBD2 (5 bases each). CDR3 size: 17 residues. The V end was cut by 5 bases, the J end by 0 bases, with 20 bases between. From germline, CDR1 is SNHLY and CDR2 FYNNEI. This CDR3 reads CASSITRDLIHSYEQYF. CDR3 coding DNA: TGTGCCAGCAGTATTACTCGGGACCTAATACACTCCTACGAGCAGTACTTC.